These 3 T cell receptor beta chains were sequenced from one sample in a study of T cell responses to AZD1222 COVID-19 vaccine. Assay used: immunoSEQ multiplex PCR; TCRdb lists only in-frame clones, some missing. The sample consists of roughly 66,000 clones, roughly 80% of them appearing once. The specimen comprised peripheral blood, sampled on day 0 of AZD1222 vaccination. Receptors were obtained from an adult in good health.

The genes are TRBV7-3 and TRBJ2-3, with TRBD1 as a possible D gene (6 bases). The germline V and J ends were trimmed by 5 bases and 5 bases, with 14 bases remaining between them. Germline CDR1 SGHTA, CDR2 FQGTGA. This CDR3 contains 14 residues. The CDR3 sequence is CASSRWGQEDTQYF. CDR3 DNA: TGTGCCAGCAGCAGATGGGGGCAGGAAGATACGCAGTATTTT.

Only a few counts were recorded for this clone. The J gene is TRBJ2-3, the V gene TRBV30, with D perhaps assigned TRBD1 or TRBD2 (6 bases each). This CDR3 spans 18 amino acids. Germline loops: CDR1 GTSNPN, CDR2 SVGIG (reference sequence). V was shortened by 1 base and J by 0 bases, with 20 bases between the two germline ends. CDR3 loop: CAWSGGGWTLQSTDTQYF. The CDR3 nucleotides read TGTGCCTGGAGTGGAGGGGGGTGGACCTTACAAAGCACAGATACGCAGTATTTT.

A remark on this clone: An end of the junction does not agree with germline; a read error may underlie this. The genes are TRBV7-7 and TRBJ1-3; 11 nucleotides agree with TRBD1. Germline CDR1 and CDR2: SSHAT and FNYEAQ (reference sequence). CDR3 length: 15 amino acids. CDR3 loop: CASSLDRGHGNTIYF. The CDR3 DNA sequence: TGTGCTAGCAGTCTGGACAGGGGGCATGGAAACACCATATATTTT.